These 18 T cell receptor beta chains originate from one sample sequenced in a study of cytomegalovirus exposure and HLA in healthy donors. 13 Jbeta primers and 60 Vbeta primers were used for the PCR. Using immunoSEQ multiplex PCR, the repertoire was profiled, and TCRdb retains in-frame clones only, with some absent. This sample carries over 100,000 clones, roughly 82% of them seen once, and the ten largest clones take approximately 11%. The sequencing input was PBMCs. These receptors were obtained from a man aged 35-49 years in good health and CMV-seropositive.

The chain links TRBV5-1 to TRBJ2-1, with D perhaps TRBD2 (5 bases). V lost 5 bases and J 7 bases, leaving 19 bases between the germline ends. Per germline, CDR1 SGHRS and CDR2 YFSETQ. This CDR3 has 15 residues. The CDR3 region is CASSPDYLTWNEQFF. Written as DNA, the CDR3 is TGCGCCAGCAGTCCCGACTACCTAACGTGGAATGAGCAGTTCTTC.

The CDR3 nucleotides read TGTGCCAGCAGCAAACAGGGGTACAGCGAGCAGTACTTC. This gives the protein CASSKQGYSEQYF. The rearrangement joins TRBV7-6 to TRBJ2-7; TRBD1 matches 7 bases. The CDR3 is made up of 13 amino acids. Per germline, CDR1 SGHVS and CDR2 FNYEAQ. V lost 5 bases, J lost 6 bases, and 7 bases stayed unmatched.

This clone was counted only a few times. The chain carries TRBV29-1 and TRBJ2-7; possible D gene TRBD1, 6 bases. The CDR3 spans 16 residues. Germline V gene sequence: CDR1 SQVTM, CDR2 ANQGSEA. The V end was cut by 4 bases, the J end by 4 bases, with 23 bases between. CDR3 DNA: TGCAGCGTTGTTCCTTGGGACCGGGACAAGACATACGAGCAGTACTTC. Amino acids: CSVVPWDRDKTYEQYF.

The chain has TRBV6-1 and TRBJ2-7; tentative D call: TRBD2 (6 bases). The germline V gene has CDR1 MNHNS and CDR2 SASEGT. With 7 bases removed from V and 2 bases from J, the gap between germline ends came to 15 bases. CDR3 size: 14 residues. CDR3 sequence reads: CASITGTHAYEQYF. CDR3 sequence (DNA): TGTGCCAGCATTACCGGGACTCATGCCTACGAGCAGTACTTC.

In its sample, this clone was seen a few times. The rearrangement uses TRBV18 and TRBJ2-1, with D possibly matching TRBD1 (6 bases). This CDR3 has 16 residues. The germline V gene has CDR1 KGHSH and CDR2 LQKENI. Between the trimmed V and J ends, which lost 4 bases and 5 bases, there was a span of 18 bases. The CDR3 region has the DNA TGTGCCAGCTCACGGGTTGAATGGACAGAGAACAATGAGCAGTTCTTC. Translating gives CASSRVEWTENNEQFF. Drawing the rest from reference TRBV18 and TRBJ2-1, the complete variable domain is NAGVMQNPRHLVRRRGQEARLRCSPMKGHSHVYWYRQLPEEGLKFMVYLQKENIIDESGMPKERFSAEFPKEGPSILRIQQVVRGDSAAYFCASSRVEWTENNEQFFGPGTRLTVL.

The chain recombines TRBV11-3 with TRBJ2-2, with 7 positions matching TRBD1. The CDR3 runs to 17 residues. CDR1 is SGHNT and CDR2 is YENEEA in the germline V gene. V was clipped by 5 bases and J by 5 bases; unmatched bases: 14. The CDR3 loop reads CASSGGYGTGATGELFF. In nucleotides, the CDR3 is TGTGCCAGCAGCGGCGGGTACGGTACAGGGGCTACCGGGGAGCTGTTTTTT.

The chain links TRBV2 to TRBJ2-5; 10 positions match TRBD2. The germline V gene has CDR1 SNHLY and CDR2 FYNNEI. The CDR3 has 14 amino acids. J was trimmed by 0 bases and V by 8 bases; bases with no gene match: 3. CDR3 bases: TGTGCCAGCTTACTAGCGGGGTACCAAGAGACCCAGTACTTC. This gives the protein CASLLAGYQETQYF.

The chain is built from TRBV10-2 and TRBJ2-2; D might be TRBD1 (6 bases). Looked up from germline, CDR1 is WSHSY and CDR2 is SAAADI. The CDR3 has 17 amino acids. V was cut by 8 bases and J by 5 bases, with 24 bases left in between. CDR3 loop: CASGGDLGAHGTGELFF. The CDR3 DNA reads as TGCGCCAGCGGGGGTGATTTGGGGGCCCACGGGACCGGGGAGCTGTTTTTT.

The chain uses TRBV5-5 and TRBJ2-7; the match to TRBD2 covers 11 bases. Germline CDR1 SGHKS, CDR2 YYEKEE (reference sequence). The length of the CDR3 is 16 residues. Trimming took 1 base from V and 4 from J; bases not matched to a gene: 7. The CDR3 DNA sequence: TGTGCCAGCAGCTTGCTTAGCGGGGGGGCGGTATACGAGCAGTACTTC. The encoded protein is CASSLLSGGAVYEQYF.

This clone was seen a few times. The chain uses TRBV4-3 and TRBJ2-1, with D tentatively TRBD2 (7 bases). CDR3 length: 15 residues. Germline loops: CDR1 LGHNA, CDR2 YSLEER. V gave up 4 bases and J gave up 9 bases, with 19 bases separating them. CDR3 nucleotide sequence: TGCGCCAGCAGCCCCCGGGGGGCAGGTAGGGCTGAGCAGTTCTTC. Residues: CASSPRGAGRAEQFF.

The count of this clone is one. The chain joins TRBV15 to TRBJ1-2, with 9 bases fitting TRBD1. The ends lost 3 bases at V and 3 bases at J; junction bases unmatched: 5. The CDR3 extends over 15 amino acids. Per the germline V gene, CDR1 is LNHNV and CDR2 is YYDKDF (reference sequence). CDR3 in amino acids: CATSRDRGVYYGYTF. CDR3 DNA: TGTGCCACCAGCAGGGACAGGGGCGTCTACTATGGCTACACCTTC.

V is TRBV27 and J is TRBJ1-6; a weak D match, TRBD1 (6 bases). Germline V gene lookup returns CDR1 MNHEY and CDR2 SMNVEV (reference sequence). V shed 6 bases and J shed 6 bases, with 21 bases lying between them. This CDR3 contains 17 residues. The CDR3 reads CASRRTAPRGFNSPLHF. The CDR3 nucleotides are TGTGCCAGCAGGCGGACAGCCCCCAGGGGATTTAATTCACCCCTCCACTTT.

This clone was counted only a few times. The rearrangement links TRBV19 to TRBJ1-1; tentative D call: TRBD1 (5 bases). Germline CDR1 LNHDA, CDR2 SQIVND (reference sequence). The CDR3 spans 16 residues. Trimming shortened V by 5 bases and J by 1 base, and 17 bases separated the two germline ends. The CDR3 loop is CASSPRRGSPNTEAFF. Here the CDR3 DNA reads TGTGCCAGTAGTCCCCGGAGGGGATCGCCGAACACTGAAGCTTTCTTT.

The chain recombines TRBV28 with TRBJ1-5; 7 bases map to TRBD1. Per the germline V gene, CDR1 is MDHEN and CDR2 is SYDVKM. The CDR3 runs to 15 residues. The V and J ends lost 3 bases and 2 bases, in that order; junction bases with no gene match: 4. The CDR3, as DNA: TGTGCCAGCAGTTTCGGGGGACAGCGCAATCAGCCCCAGCATTTT. It translates to CASSFGGQRNQPQHF.

J is TRBJ1-5 and V is TRBV2; no reliable D call. The V gene's germline CDR1 is SNHLY and CDR2 FYNNEI. Trimming removed 5 bases from V and 4 bases from J, with 12 bases in between. CDR3 length: 14 residues. The DNA for the CDR3 is TGTGCCAGCAGTCCCCCCGGGAAAAATCAGCCCCAGCATTTT. Amino acid sequence: CASSPPGKNQPQHF.

The chain uses TRBV4-1 and TRBJ2-5; no firm D call. The CDR3 loop spans 14 amino acids. CDR1 is MGHRA and CDR2 is YSYEKL in the germline V gene. Trimming took off 0 bases at V and 2 bases at J, with 7 bases between the two ends. The CDR3 sequence is CASSQDAEQETQYF. The DNA for the CDR3 is TGCGCCAGCAGCCAAGACGCTGAGCAAGAGACCCAGTACTTC.

The V and J genes are TRBV19 and TRBJ2-3; D is perhaps TRBD1 (5 bases). The CDR3 is 14 amino acids. With 5 bases removed from V and 0 bases from J, the gap between germline ends came to 9 bases. Germline loops: CDR1 LNHDA, CDR2 SQIVND (reference sequence). The CDR3, as DNA: TGTGCCAGTAGTCTGACAGTTAGCACAGATACGCAGTATTTT. Translation: CASSLTVSTDTQYF. Filled out from reference TRBV19 and TRBJ2-3, the complete variable domain reads DGGITQSPKYLFRKEGQNVTLSCEQNLNHDAMYWYRQDPGQGLRLIYYSQIVNDFQKGDIAEGYSVSREKKESFPLTVTSAQKNPTAFYLCASSLTVSTDTQYFGPGTRLTVL.

This clone was counted a few times. J is TRBJ1-1 and V is TRBV27; 7 bases are a match to TRBD1. Germline CDR1 is MNHEY and CDR2 is SMNVEV (reference sequence). Trimming removed 10 bases from V and 1 base from J; junction bases left unmatched: 6. CDR3 size: 13 residues. The CDR3 is CATKGAKNTEAFF. CDR3 nucleotides: TGTGCCACCAAGGGGGCCAAGAACACTGAAGCTTTCTTT.